The clone carrying this T cell receptor (beta chain) has only a few counts. The antigen remains undetermined. Germline V gene sequence: CDR1 DFQATT, CDR2 SNEGSKA (reference sequence). The CDR3 runs 14 residues. The junction had 3 bases not matched to a gene; V was cut back by 6 bases and J by 1 base. This record comes from a study of post-analysis software for immune sequencing data. Study-wide context: Patients with relapsing-remitting, secondary progressive and progressive-relapsing multiple sclerosis courses were all represented. The study's findings and limits: Normalized Chao1 diversity was significantly reduced in patients versus controls. There were five TRBV segments more frequent in patients than controls, and TRBV5-6, TRBV5-1 and TRBV20-1 were among them.

Unique molecular identifiers tagged the TCR beta cDNA libraries. T cells numbering roughly 0.95 to 10 million yielded roughly 0.5 million cDNA molecules. Via MiXCR, TCRdb re-called the PCR reads, giving one row per CDR3 protein. The table has 700,000 to 900,000 distinct CDR3 sequences, about 45% seen once; the top ten hold 4.9%. The receptor comes from a girl aged 10 to 17 with multiple sclerosis. The source material was blood. The chain has TRBV20-1 and TRBJ2-1; 10 positions match TRBD2. The CDR3 is CSADSGRSYNEQFF. The CDR3 DNA sequence: TGCAGTGCGGATAGCGGGAGGTCCTACAATGAGCAGTTCTTC.